Below, 15 T cell receptor beta chains from the same sample are listed, as sequenced in a study of T cell repertoires in cytomegalovirus infection. For these receptors, no antigen is known. TCRdb called the reads again in MiXCR, with one record for every CDR3 protein. The table lists about 900,000 distinct CDR3 sequences, 25% to 40% of them singletons, with roughly 13% in the top ten. The specimen comprised cultured CD8+ T cells from PBMCs, sampled from culture after CMV antigen stimulation. The source is a human donor in good health (CMV status not recorded). Some clones in this sample may be carry-over from other donors' samples.

V is TRBV20-1 and J is TRBJ2-5; 7 nucleotides align to TRBD1. V lost 6 bases and J lost 6; bases outside the gene matches: 16. Germline CDR1 reads DFQATT; CDR2 reads SNEGSKA (reference sequence). The CDR3 extends over 15 amino acids. The CDR3, as DNA: TGCAGTGCCGACGGATACAGGGGAGTTGCGAAGACCCAGTACTTC. Its protein product is CSADGYRGVAKTQYF.

There are many counts of this clonotype. This chain links TRBV7-9 with TRBJ2-2; the D is unclear. Trimming took 4 bases from V and 2 from J, leaving 14 bases between them. The CDR3 has 16 amino acids. CDR1 and CDR2 (germline): SEHNR, FQNEAQ (reference sequence). The DNA for the CDR3 is TGTGCCAGCAGCTACCCGGGCCGTCTAAACACCGGGGAGCTGTTTTTT. This codes for CASSYPGRLNTGELFF. Using reference TRBV7-9 and TRBJ2-2 for the parts outside the CDR3, the full variable domain is DTGVSQNPRHKITKRGQNVTFRCDPISEHNRLYWYRQTLGQGPEFLTYFQNEAQLEKSRLLSDRFSAERPKGSFSTLEIQRTEQGDSAMYLCASSYPGRLNTGELFFGEGSRLTVL.

The chain couples TRBV4-3 to TRBJ2-1; the D gene is possibly TRBD1 (5 bases). Germline V CDR1 and CDR2: LGHNA, YSLEER. This CDR3 region has 16 residues. V lost 0 bases to trimming and J lost 4 bases, with 13 bases between them. The CDR3 is CASSQDLRGSYNEQFF. CDR3 in DNA: TGCGCCAGCAGCCAAGATCTAAGGGGATCTTACAATGAGCAGTTCTTC.

The V gene is TRBV15, the J gene TRBJ1-1; D is unresolved. The CDR3 has 15 residues. CDR1 and CDR2 from the germline V gene are LNHNV and YYDKDF (reference sequence). V was trimmed by 8 bases and J by 0 bases, leaving 16 bases between them. CDR3: CATSTYAGMNTEAFF. The CDR3 DNA is TGTGCCACCTCGACTTATGCGGGCATGAACACTGAAGCTTTCTTT.

This clonotype appeared many times. V usage is TRBV7-6 and J usage is TRBJ2-5, with a tentative D call TRBD2 (7 bases). V was shortened by 1 base and J by 5 bases, with 14 bases between the two germline ends. Germline V gene data show CDR1 as SGHVS and CDR2 as FNYEAQ. CDR3 length equals 15 residues. This CDR3 reads CASSLEGGGGETQYF. CDR3 in DNA: TGTGCCAGCAGCTTAGAAGGGGGGGGCGGCGAGACCCAGTACTTC.

This clonotype was seen once. A much larger clonotype is one base distant, so this may be a read error. The chain joins TRBV7-4 to TRBJ1-6; D is undetermined. Germline V gives CDR1 SGHVT, CDR2 SQSDAQ. The CDR3 has 12 residues. V lost 1 base to trimming and J lost 14 bases, with 9 bases between them. DNA for the CDR3: TGTGCCAGCAGCTTAGAGGAGACTGCCCTCCACTTT. It specifies CASSLEETALHF.

CDR3 sequence: CASSPFVSSTEAFF. The CDR3 DNA is TGTGCCAGCAGCCCCTTTGTGTCCAGCACTGAAGCTTTCTTT. The chain employs TRBV12-3 or TRBV12-4 and TRBJ1-1; no firm D call. The CDR3 has 14 residues. V was trimmed by 6 bases and J by 4 bases, leaving 15 bases between them.

The rearrangement links TRBV4-2 to TRBJ2-1; 11 bases match TRBD2. Germline V gene sequence: CDR1 LGHNA, CDR2 YNFKEQ. J was trimmed by 0 bases and V by 0 bases; bases with no gene match: 19. The CDR3 totals 23 residues. The CDR3 reads CASSQDFIETSGGLRSSYNEQFF. The CDR3 DNA follows: TGTGCCAGCAGCCAAGATTTTATCGAAACTAGCGGGGGTCTCCGGAGCTCCTACAATGAGCAGTTCTTC.

The rearrangement uses TRBV9 and TRBJ2-3; D is unresolved. This CDR3 is built from 14 residues. V was clipped by 0 bases and J by 5 bases, with 10 bases between them. Germline CDR1 reads SGDLS; CDR2 reads YYNGEE. CDR3 bases: TGTGCCAGCAGCGTAGCTCCGAGGAAAGATACGCAGTATTTT. Its translation: CASSVAPRKDTQYF.

V usage is TRBV9 and J usage is TRBJ2-1; 8 nucleotides line up with TRBD2. The CDR3 is made up of 16 amino acids. Germline CDR1 SGDLS, CDR2 YYNGEE. J was trimmed by 8 bases and V by 7 bases; bases with no gene match: 17. This CDR3 reads CASVPESGGPDDEQFF. The CDR3 nucleotides are TGTGCCAGCGTCCCGGAGAGCGGGGGCCCCGACGATGAGCAGTTCTTC.

V and J are TRBV2 and TRBJ1-1, with D uncertain. CDR3 length: 11 residues. Trimming cost V 8 bases and J 3 bases, with 7 bases left between them. Germline CDR1 SNHLY, CDR2 FYNNEI. The CDR3 loop is CASGDYTEAFF. The CDR3 bases are TGTGCCAGCGGGGATTACACTGAAGCTTTCTTT.

The chain joins TRBV10-3 to TRBJ2-7, with a weak D call TRBD2 (7 bases). Deletions cut 10 bases from V and 1 base from J, with 11 bases between. The CDR3 extends over 12 amino acids. In germline, CDR1 is ENHRY, CDR2 SYGVKD. The DNA for the CDR3 is TGTGCCACAGCGGGACAATCCTACGAGCAGTACTTC. Translation gives CATAGQSYEQYF.

The chain's CDR3 is CASSVRGAGPNEQFF. As DNA, the CDR3 is TGTGCCAGCAGCGTTAGGGGCGCAGGACCTAATGAGCAGTTCTTC. The chain couples TRBV9 to TRBJ2-1, with D perhaps TRBD1 (5 bases). With 2 bases removed from V and 7 bases from J, the gap between germline ends came to 16 bases. Germline CDR1 and CDR2: SGDLS and YYNGEE. This CDR3 is built from 15 residues.

This sequence joins TRBV6-2 or TRBV6-3 and TRBJ1-2, with TRBD1 identical over 7 bases. The CDR3 length is 16 residues. After removal of 0 bases from V and 7 bases from J, the junction contained 11 bases not matched to a gene. Germline V gives CDR1 MNHEY, CDR2 SVGEGT. DNA for the CDR3: TGTGCCAGCAGTTACTCGATCTCACAGGGGACCTTTGGCTACACCTTC. This sequence encodes CASSYSISQGTFGYTF.

The chain carries TRBV5-4 and TRBJ2-3; TRBD2 matches 9 bases. Germline V CDR1 and CDR2: SGHNT, YYREEE (reference sequence). CDR3 length equals 15 residues. V lost 3 bases, J lost 4 bases, and 6 bases stayed unmatched. CDR3 DNA: TGTGCCAGCAGCTCCGAGCGGGGGGTGTCAGATACGCAGTATTTT. Amino acid sequence: CASSSERGVSDTQYF.